The sequence of this T cell receptor (beta chain) was determined in a study of blood T cell repertoires in COVID-19. Study-wide background: The origin of the acute and convalescent COVID-19 samples was the United States, Italy and Spain.

This table comes from immunoSEQ multiplex PCR, and its TCRdb copy is limited to in-frame clones, with some not included. The sample shows fewer than 500,000 clones, about 89% of them seen only once. The receptor was derived from a young man who had recovered from COVID-19. Sequencing was carried out using PBMCs or T cells enriched from blood (not recorded which).

In nucleotides, the CDR3 is TGTGCCAGTAGGGGGGGGTCGGACGGATCCTACGAGCAGTACTTC. It specifies CASRGGSDGSYEQYF. V is TRBV19 and J is TRBJ2-7; 7 bases align to TRBD2. Germline values: CDR1 LNHDA, CDR2 SQIVND (reference sequence). The V and J ends lost 6 bases and 1 base, in that order; junction bases with no gene match: 9. The CDR3 has 15 amino acids.